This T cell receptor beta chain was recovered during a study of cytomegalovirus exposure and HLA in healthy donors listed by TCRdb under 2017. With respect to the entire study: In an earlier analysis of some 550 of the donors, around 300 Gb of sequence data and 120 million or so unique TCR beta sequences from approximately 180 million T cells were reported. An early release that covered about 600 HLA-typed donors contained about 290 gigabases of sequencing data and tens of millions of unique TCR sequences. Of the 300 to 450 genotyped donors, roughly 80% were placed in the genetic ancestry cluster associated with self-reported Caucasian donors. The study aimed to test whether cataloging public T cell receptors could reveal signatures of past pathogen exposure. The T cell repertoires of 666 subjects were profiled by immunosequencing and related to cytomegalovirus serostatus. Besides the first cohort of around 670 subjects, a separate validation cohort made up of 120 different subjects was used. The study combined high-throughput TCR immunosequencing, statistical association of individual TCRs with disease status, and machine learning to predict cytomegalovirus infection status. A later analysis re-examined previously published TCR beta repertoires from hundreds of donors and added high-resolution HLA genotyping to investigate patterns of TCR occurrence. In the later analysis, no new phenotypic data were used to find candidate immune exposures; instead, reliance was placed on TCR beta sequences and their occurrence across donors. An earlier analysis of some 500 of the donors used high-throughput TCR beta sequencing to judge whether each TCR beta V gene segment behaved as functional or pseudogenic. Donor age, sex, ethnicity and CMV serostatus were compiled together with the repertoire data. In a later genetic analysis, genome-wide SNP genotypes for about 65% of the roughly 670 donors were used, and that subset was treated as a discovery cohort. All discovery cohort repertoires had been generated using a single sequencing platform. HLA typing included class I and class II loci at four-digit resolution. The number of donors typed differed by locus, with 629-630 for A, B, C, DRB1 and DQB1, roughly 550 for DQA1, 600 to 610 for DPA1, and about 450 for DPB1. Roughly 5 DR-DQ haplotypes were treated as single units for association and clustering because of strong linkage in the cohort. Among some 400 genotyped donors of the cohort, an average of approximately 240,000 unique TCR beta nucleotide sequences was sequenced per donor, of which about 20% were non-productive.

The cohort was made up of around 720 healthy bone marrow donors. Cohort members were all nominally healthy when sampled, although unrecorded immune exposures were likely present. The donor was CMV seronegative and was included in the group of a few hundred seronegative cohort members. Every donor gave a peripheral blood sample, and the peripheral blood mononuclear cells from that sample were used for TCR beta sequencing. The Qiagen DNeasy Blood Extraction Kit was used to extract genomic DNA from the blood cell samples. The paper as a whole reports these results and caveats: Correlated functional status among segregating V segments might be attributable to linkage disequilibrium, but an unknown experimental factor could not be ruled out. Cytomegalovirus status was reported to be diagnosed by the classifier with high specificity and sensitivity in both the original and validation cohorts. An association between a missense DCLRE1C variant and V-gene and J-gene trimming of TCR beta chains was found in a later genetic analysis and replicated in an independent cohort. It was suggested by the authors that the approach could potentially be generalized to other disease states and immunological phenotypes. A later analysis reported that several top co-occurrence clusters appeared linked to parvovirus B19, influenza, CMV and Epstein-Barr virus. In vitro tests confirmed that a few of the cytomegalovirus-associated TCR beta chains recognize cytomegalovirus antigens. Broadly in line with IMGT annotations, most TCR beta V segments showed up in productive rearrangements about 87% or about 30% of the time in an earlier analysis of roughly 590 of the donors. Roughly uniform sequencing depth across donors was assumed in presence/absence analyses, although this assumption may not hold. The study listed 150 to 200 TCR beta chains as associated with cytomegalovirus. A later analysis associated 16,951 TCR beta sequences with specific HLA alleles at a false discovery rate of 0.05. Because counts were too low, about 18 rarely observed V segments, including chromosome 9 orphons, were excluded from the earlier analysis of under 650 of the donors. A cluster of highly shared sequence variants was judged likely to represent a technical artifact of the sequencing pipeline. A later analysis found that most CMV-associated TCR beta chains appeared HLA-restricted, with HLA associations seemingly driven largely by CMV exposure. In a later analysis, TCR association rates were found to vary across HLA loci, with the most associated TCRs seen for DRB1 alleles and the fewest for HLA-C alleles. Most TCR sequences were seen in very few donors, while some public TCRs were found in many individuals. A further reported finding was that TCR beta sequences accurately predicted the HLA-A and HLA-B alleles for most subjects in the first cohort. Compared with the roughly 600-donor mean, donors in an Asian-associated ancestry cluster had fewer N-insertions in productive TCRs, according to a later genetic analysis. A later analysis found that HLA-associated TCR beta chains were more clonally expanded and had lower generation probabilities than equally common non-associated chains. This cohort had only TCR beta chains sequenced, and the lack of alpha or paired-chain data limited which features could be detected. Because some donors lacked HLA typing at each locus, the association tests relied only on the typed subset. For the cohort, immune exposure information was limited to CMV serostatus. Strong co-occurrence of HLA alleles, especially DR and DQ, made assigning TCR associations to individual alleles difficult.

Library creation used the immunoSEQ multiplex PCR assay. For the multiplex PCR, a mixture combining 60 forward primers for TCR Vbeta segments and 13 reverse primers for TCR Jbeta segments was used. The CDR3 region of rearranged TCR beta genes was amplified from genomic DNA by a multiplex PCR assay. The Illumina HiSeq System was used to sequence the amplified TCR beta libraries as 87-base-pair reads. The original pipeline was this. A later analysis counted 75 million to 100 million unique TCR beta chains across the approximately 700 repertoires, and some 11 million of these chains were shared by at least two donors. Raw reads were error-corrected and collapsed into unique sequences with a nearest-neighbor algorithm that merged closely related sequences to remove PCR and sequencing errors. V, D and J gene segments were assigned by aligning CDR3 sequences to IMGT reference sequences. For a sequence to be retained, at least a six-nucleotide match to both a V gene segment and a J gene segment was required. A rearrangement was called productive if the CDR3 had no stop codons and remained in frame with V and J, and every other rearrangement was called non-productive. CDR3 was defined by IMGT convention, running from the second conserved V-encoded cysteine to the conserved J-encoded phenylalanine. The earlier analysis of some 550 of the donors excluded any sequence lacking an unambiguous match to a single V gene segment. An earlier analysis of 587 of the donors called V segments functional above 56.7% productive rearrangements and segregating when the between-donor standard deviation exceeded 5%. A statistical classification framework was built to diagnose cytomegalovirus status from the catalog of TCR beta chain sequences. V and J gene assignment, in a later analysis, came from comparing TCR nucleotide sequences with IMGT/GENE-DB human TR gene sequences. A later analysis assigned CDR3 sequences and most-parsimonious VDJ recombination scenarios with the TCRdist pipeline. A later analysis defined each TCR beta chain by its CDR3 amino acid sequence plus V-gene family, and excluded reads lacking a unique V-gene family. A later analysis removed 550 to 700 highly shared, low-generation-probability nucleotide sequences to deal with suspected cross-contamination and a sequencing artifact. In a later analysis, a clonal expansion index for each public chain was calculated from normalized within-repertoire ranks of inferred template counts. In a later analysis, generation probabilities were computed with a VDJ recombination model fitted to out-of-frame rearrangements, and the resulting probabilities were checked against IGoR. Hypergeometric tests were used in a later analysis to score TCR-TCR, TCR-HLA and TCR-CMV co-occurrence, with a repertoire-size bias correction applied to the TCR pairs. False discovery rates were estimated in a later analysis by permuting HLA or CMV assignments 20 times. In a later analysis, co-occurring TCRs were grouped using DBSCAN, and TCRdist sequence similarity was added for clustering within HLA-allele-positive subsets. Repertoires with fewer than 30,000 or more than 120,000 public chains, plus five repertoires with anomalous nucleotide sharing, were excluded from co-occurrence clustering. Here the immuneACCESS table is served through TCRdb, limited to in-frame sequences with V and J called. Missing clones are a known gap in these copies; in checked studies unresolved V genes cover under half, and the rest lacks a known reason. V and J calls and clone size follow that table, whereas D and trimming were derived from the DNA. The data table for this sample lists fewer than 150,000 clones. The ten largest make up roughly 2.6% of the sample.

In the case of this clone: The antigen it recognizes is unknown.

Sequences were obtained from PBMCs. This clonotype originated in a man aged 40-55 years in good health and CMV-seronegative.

This receptor has the CDR3 CASSFTTGRTRSYNSPLHF. The nucleotide sequence reads as follows: TGTGCCAGCAGTTTCACGACAGGCCGGACGCGCTCCTATAATTCACCCCTCCACTTT. The chain couples TRBV27 to TRBJ1-6; TRBD1 is a possible D gene, resting on 6 matching bases. The CDR3 has 19 amino acids, counting the end cysteine and phenylalanine. Just the 57-base CDR3 DNA is kept, in frame starting at base 1. A distance of 18 bases separates the germline ends of V and J, which lose 3 bases and 0 bases respectively. CDR1 MNHEY and CDR2 SMNVEV were looked up in the germline V gene (reference sequence).